At least ten counts were recorded for the clone carrying this TCR beta chain. The antigen is unknown. Library preparation tagged each individual cDNA molecule with a unique molecular identifier. TCRdb re-called the RACE reads with MiXCR, one entry per CDR3 protein. The sample lists about 380,000 distinct CDR3 sequences, more than 4.5% occurring once. The entry originates in a study of human T cells and chemical hapten exposure. In the study overall: Slight volume differences across pooled libraries mainly accounted for varying per-sample TCR yields. Study outcomes and limitations: Versus controls, expanded TCRs had significantly more large CDR3 similarity clusters.

Time point denoted: patch test 1, 2 weeks after DPC sensitization. Treatment in this sample: therapeutic diphenylcyclopropenone sensitization with weekly scalp DPC. V was clipped by 0 bases and J by 3 bases; unmatched bases: 5. The CDR3 covers 16 residues. The germline gives CDR1 SGHKS, CDR2 YYEKEE (reference sequence). Sequencing was performed on whole blood, taken in connection with sensitization to the hapten diphenylcyclopropenone (DPC). The sequence came from a woman aged 50 to 65 with alopecia areata. Some clones in this sample may be carry-over from other donors' samples. This rearrangement joins TRBV5-5 to TRBJ2-3; 9 nucleotides match TRBD2. DNA of the CDR3: TGTGCCAGCAGCTTGGCGGCTAGCGGGGTAACAGATACGCAGTATTTT. This sequence encodes CASSLAASGVTDTQYF.